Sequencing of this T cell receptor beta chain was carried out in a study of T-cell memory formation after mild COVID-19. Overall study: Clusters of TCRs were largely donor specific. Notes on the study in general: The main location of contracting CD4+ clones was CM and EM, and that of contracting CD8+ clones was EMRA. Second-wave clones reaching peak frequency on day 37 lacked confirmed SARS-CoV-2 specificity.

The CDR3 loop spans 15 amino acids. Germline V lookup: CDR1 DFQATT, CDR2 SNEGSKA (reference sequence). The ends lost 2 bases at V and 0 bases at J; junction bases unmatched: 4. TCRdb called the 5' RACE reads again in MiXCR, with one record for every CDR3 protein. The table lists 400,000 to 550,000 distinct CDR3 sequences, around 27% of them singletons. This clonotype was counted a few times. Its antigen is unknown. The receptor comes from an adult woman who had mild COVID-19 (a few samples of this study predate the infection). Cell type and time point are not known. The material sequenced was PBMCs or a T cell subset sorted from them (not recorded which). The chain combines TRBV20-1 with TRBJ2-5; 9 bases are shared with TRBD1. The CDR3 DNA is TGCAGTGCTAGACCTGACAGGGGGAACCAAGAGACCCAGTACTTC. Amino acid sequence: CSARPDRGNQETQYF.